This T cell receptor beta chain was recovered during a study of blood T cell repertoires in COVID-19. Study-level background: From the United States, Italy and Spain came samples of acute and convalescent COVID-19. PBMCs, B-cell-depleted T cells, or T cells were the source of the cDNA or gDNA that made up the material.

The CDR3 spans 13 residues. The V and J ends lost 2 bases and 11 bases respectively, with 15 bases between them. CDR1 is SNHLY, CDR2 FYNNEI, per germline. Authors' data handling: Amplified reference gene primers provided the basis for estimating nucleated cell counts. Data came from immunoSEQ multiplex PCR; TCRdb stores just in-frame clones and leaves some out. That table furnishes V, J and clone size, whereas the DNA furnished D and trimming. The sample contains 69,000 or so clones, approximately 80% of which appear only once. The specimen sequenced was peripheral blood. The receptor comes from an elderly woman with acute or convalescent COVID-19. The chain links TRBV2 to TRBJ1-1, with TRBD1 as a possible D gene (5 bases). This CDR3 is CASSEIGGSAAFF. As DNA, the CDR3 is TGTGCCAGCAGTGAAATTGGGGGGTCGGCGGCTTTCTTT.